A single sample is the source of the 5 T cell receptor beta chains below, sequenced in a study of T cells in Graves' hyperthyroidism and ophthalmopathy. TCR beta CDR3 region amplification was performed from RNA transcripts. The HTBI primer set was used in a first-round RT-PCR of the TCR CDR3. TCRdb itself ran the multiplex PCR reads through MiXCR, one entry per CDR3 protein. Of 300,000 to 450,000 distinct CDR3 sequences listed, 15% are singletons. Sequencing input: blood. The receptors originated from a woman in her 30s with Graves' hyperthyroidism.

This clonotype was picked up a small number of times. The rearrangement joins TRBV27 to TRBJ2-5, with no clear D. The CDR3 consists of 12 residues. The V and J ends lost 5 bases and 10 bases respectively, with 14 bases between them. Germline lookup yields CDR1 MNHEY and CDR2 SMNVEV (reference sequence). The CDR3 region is CASSKNNRHQYF. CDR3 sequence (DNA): TGTGCCAGCAGTAAAAACAATCGTCACCAGTACTTC.

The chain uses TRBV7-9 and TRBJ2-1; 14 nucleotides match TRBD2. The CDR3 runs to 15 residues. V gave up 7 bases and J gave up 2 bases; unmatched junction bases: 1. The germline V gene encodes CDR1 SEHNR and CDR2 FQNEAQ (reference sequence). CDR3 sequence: CASKGLAGAYNEQFF. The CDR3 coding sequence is TGTGCCAGCAAGGGACTAGCGGGGGCCTACAATGAGCAGTTCTTC.

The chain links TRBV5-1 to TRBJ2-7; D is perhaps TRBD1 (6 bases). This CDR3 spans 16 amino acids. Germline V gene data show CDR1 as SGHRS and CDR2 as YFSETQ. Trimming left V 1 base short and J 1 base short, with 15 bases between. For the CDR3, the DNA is TGCGCCAGCAGCTTGATGGTCGCAGGGGCGTCCTACGAGCAGTACTTC. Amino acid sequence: CASSLMVAGASYEQYF. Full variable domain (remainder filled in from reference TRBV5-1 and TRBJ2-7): KAGVTQTPRYLIKTRGQQVTLSCSPISGHRSVSWYQQTPGQGLQFLFEYFSETQRNKGNFPGRFSGRQFSNSRSEMNVSTLELGDSALYLCASSLMVAGASYEQYFGPGTRLTVT.

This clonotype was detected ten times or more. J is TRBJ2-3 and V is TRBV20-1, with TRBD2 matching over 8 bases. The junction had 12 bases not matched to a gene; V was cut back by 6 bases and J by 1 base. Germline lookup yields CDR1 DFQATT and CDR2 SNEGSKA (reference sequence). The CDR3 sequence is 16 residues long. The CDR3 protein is CSARSGRGHRTDTQYF. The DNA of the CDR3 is TGCAGTGCCCGGAGCGGGAGAGGTCATCGCACAGATACGCAGTATTTT.

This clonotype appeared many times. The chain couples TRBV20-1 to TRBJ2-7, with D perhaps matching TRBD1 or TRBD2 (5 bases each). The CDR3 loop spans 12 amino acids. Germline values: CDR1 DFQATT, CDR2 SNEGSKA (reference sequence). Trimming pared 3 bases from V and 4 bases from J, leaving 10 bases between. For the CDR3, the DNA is TGCAGTGCTAGTACGGGGCTATACGAGCAGTACTTC. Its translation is CSASTGLYEQYF.